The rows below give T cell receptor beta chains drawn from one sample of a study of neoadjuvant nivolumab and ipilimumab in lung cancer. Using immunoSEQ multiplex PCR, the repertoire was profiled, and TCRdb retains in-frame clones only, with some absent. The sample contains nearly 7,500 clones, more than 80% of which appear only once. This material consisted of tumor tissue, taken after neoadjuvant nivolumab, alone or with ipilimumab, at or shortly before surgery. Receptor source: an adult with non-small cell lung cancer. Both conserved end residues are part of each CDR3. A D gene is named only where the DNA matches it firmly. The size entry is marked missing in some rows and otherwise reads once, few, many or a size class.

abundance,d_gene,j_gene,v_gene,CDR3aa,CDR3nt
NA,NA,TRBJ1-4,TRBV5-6,CASSLPPATNEKLFF,TGTGCCAGCAGCCTTCCACCGGCAACTAATGAAAAACTGTTTTTT
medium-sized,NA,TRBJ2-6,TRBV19,CASSIQGWGAPNSGANVLTF,TGTGCCAGTAGTATACAGGGATGGGGCGCCCCAAACTCTGGGGCCAACGTCCTGACTTTC
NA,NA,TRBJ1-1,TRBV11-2,CASSFSVEQKAFF,TGTGCCAGCAGCTTTTCCGTCGAGCAAAAAGCTTTCTTT
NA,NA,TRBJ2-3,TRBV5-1,CADRWDTDTQYF,TGCGCCGACAGATGGGACACAGATACGCAGTATTTT
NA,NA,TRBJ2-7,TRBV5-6,CASSFPTVGSYEQYF,TGTGCCAGCAGTTTTCCGACGGTGGGATCCTACGAGCAGTACTTC
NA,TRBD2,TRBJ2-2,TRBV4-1,CASSTSGVRNTGELFF,TGCGCCAGCTCTACTAGCGGGGTCCGGAACACCGGGGAGCTGTTTTTT
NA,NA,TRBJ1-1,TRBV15,CATSRDLGILRNTEAFF,TGTGCCACCAGCAGAGATTTGGGCATCCTGAGGAACACTGAAGCTTTCTTT
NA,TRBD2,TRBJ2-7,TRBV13,CASSLIGLAGNLEQYF,TGTGCCAGCAGCCTTATAGGACTAGCGGGTAACCTTGAGCAGTACTTC
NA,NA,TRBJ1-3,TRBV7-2,CASSPGGLSSGNTIYF,TGTGCCAGCAGTCCGGGGGGCCTCAGCTCTGGAAACACCATATATTTT
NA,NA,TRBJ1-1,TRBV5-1,CASSLRGDTEAFF,TGCGCCAGCAGCTTGCGGGGGGACACTGAAGCTTTCTTT
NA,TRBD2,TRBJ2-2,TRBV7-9,CASSLGTSGGPGELFF,TGTGCCAGCAGCTTGGGGACTAGCGGGGGTCCCGGGGAGCTGTTTTTT
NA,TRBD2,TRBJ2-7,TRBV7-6,CASSTTSGGTYEQYF,TGTGCCAGCAGCACGACTAGCGGGGGAACCTACGAGCAGTACTTC
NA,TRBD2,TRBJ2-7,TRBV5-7,CASSFPGGGNPYEQYF,TGTGCCAGCAGCTTCCCTGGCGGGGGAAACCCCTACGAGCAGTACTTC
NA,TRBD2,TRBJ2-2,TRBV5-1,CASQRGGPDGELFF,TGCGCCAGCCAGCGGGGGGGCCCAGACGGGGAGCTGTTTTTT
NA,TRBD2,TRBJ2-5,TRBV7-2,CASSWLAGGGGETQYF,TGTGCCAGCAGTTGGCTAGCGGGGGGTGGCGGAGAGACCCAGTACTTC
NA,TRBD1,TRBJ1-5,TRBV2,CASGQGAQPQHF,TGTGCCAGCGGACAGGGAGCTCAGCCCCAGCATTTT
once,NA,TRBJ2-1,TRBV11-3,CASSFSDLGEQFF,TGTGCCAGCAGCTTCTCGGATCTTGGAGAGCAGTTCTTC
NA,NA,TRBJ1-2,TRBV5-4,CASSSTGGPNYGYTF,TGTGCCAGCAGCTCCACCGGGGGGCCTAACTATGGCTACACCTTC
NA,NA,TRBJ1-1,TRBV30,CARHRGAEAFF,TGTGCCCGACATAGGGGGGCTGAAGCTTTCTTT
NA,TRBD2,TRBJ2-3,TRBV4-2,CASSQSSAGGPVDTQYF,TGTGCCAGCAGCCAAAGCTCAGCGGGGGGGCCGGTAGATACGCAGTATTTT
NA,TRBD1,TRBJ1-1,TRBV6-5,CASSKHPTRGTEAFF,TGTGCCAGCAGTAAGCATCCTACCAGGGGGACTGAAGCTTTCTTT
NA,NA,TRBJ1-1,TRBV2,CASSPRVLMNTEAFF,TGTGCCAGCAGTCCCCGGGTCCTCATGAACACTGAAGCTTTCTTT
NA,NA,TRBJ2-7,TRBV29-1,CSAVSPGVNEQYF,TGCAGCGCCGTCTCCCCAGGGGTTAACGAGCAGTACTTC
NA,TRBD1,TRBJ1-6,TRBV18,CASSTGQDNSPLHF,TGTGCCAGCTCAACGGGACAGGATAATTCACCCCTCCACTTT
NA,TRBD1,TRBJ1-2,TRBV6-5,CASRPQGEIYGYTF,TGTGCCAGCAGACCACAGGGGGAAATATATGGCTACACCTTC
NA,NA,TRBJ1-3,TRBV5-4,CASSQSSHRNTIYF,TGTGCCAGCAGCCAATCTAGCCATCGCAACACCATATATTTT
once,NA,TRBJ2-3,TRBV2,CASSGFGSTDTQYF,TGTGCCAGCAGTGGGTTTGGAAGCACAGATACGCAGTATTTT
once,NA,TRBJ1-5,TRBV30,CAWNAGTVNQPQHF,TGTGCCTGGAATGCAGGAACGGTCAATCAGCCCCAGCATTTT
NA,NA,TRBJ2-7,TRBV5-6,CASSFSWEQYF,TGTGCCAGCAGCTTTTCCTGGGAGCAGTACTTC
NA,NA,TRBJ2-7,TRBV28,CASSLPDRDEQYF,TGTGCCAGCAGTTTACCCGATAGGGACGAGCAGTACTTC